One sample yielded the 20 T cell receptor beta chains listed below, sequenced in a study of T-cell reconstitution after alpha-beta-depleted transplantation in children. Molecular barcoding with unique molecular identifiers was used for the TCRbeta library. TCRdb redid the calling of the PCR reads with MiXCR, one entry per CDR3 protein. There are a few hundred thousand distinct CDR3 sequences in the sample; about a tenth occur only once, and over 5% lies in the top ten. Material: PBMCs from the stem cell graft donor, obtained from the stem cell graft. These receptors were taken from a human donor who donated a stem cell graft to a child with acute lymphoblastic leukemia.

This CDR3 reads CASSVRQGALNEKLFF. The CDR3 nucleotides read TGTGCCAGCAGCGTGCGACAGGGCGCCCTGAATGAAAAACTGTTTTTT. The rearrangement uses TRBV27 and TRBJ1-4; TRBD1 aligns across 7 bases. This CDR3 has 16 residues. J was trimmed by 5 bases and V by 6 bases; bases with no gene match: 12. Germline CDR1 MNHEY, CDR2 SMNVEV (reference sequence).

The chain is built from TRBV7-2 and TRBJ2-2; D not resolved. Between the trimmed V and J ends, which lost 0 bases and 6 bases, there was a span of 8 bases. The CDR3 contains 14 residues. Germline CDR1 reads SGHTA; CDR2 reads FQGNSA. The CDR3 region is CASSLALLSGELFF. In DNA form, the CDR3 reads TGTGCCAGCAGCTTAGCCCTACTTTCCGGGGAGCTGTTTTTT.

The table lists this clonotype with many counts. This chain connects TRBV11-2 to TRBJ1-3, with 9 bases aligning to TRBD1. V gave up 6 bases and J gave up 4 bases; unmatched junction bases: 7. Germline V gene sequence: CDR1 SGHAT, CDR2 FQNNGV. The CDR3 has 15 amino acids. In DNA, the CDR3 is TGTGCCAGCAGTCCGGGACAGGGTGAAGGAAACACCATATATTTT. It is translated as CASSPGQGEGNTIYF.

The chain carries TRBV6-1 and TRBJ2-7; TRBD2 aligns across 14 bases. J lost 2 bases, V lost 10 bases, and 1 base had no gene match. Looked up from germline, CDR1 is MNHNS and CDR2 is SASEGT. This CDR3 region has 13 residues. CDR3 sequence (DNA): TGTGCCACGACTAGCGGGGGGGCCTACGAGCAGTACTTC. Amino acid sequence: CATTSGGAYEQYF.

This clonotype has ten or more counts. This sequence joins TRBV27 and TRBJ1-3; D ambiguous. The CDR3 runs 14 residues. CDR1 MNHEY and CDR2 SMNVEV come from the germline V gene (reference sequence). Trimming took 6 bases from V and 2 from J, leaving 11 bases between them. The DNA of the CDR3 is TGTGCCAGCAGACCCTGGACCCCTGGAAACACCATATATTTT. This codes for CASRPWTPGNTIYF.

This clonotype occurred a few times. Written as DNA, the CDR3 is TGCGCCAGCAGCAAACCCGGCTCTGGGGCCAACGTCCTGACTTTC. As protein: CASSKPGSGANVLTF. The genes are TRBV4-3 and TRBJ2-6, with D hard to call. The germline V gene encodes CDR1 LGHNA and CDR2 YSLEER. This CDR3 comprises 15 residues. V was shortened by 5 bases and J by 0 bases, with 8 bases between the two germline ends.

The sample holds a few counts of this clonotype. This chain links TRBV6-1 with TRBJ1-5, with D perhaps TRBD1 (5 bases). The CDR3 contains 13 residues. Trimming shortened V by 7 bases and J by 6 bases, and 13 bases separated the two germline ends. Germline V lookup: CDR1 MNHNS, CDR2 SASEGT. The CDR3 spells CASTYAGGQPQHF. CDR3 in DNA: TGTGCCAGCACCTACGCTGGGGGTCAGCCCCAGCATTTT.

In its sample, this clonotype was seen a few times. The V gene is TRBV10-1, the J gene TRBJ1-5; no reliable D call. This CDR3 is built from 12 residues. Looked up from germline, CDR1 is WNHNN and CDR2 is SYGVQD (reference sequence). The V end lost 3 bases, the J end lost 6 bases, and 6 bases lay between the germline ends. The CDR3 protein is CASSETSQPQHF. The DNA for the CDR3 is TGCGCCAGCAGTGAAACCAGTCAGCCCCAGCATTTT.

There are many counts of this clonotype. The V call is TRBV20-1, the J call TRBJ1-1; D possibly corresponds to TRBD1 (5 bases). Trimming took 0 bases from V and 2 from J, leaving 22 bases between them. Germline lookup yields CDR1 DFQATT and CDR2 SNEGSKA (reference sequence). The length of the CDR3 is 18 residues. CDR3 loop: CSARDTSIGTGINTEAFF. The CDR3 DNA reads as TGCAGTGCTAGAGATACTTCAATCGGGACCGGCATTAACACTGAAGCTTTCTTT.

This clonotype occurred many times. V usage is TRBV12-3 or TRBV12-4 and J usage is TRBJ1-4; D possibly corresponds to TRBD1 (5 bases). The CDR3 length is 14 residues. Trimming took off 1 base at V and 8 bases at J, with 11 bases between the two ends. In DNA, the CDR3 is TGTGCCAGCAGTTTAGTGGGAGGGGAGGAAAAACTGTTTTTT. Translating it yields CASSLVGGEEKLFF.

There are a few counts of this clonotype. This sequence joins TRBV7-7 and TRBJ2-5, with a possible D match to TRBD1 (6 bases). The germline gives CDR1 SSHAT, CDR2 FNYEAQ (reference sequence). There are 12 residues in the CDR3. The V gene lost 5 bases and the J gene lost 6 bases, with 10 bases spanning the gap. CDR3 sequence: CASSPRDKTQYF. CDR3 nucleotides: TGTGCCAGCAGCCCCCGGGACAAGACCCAGTACTTC.

This clonotype occurred many times. The chain employs TRBV12-3 or TRBV12-4 and TRBJ2-7, with D maybe TRBD1 (7 bases). This CDR3 comprises 15 residues. The V end was cut by 5 bases, the J end by 6 bases, with 20 bases between. The CDR3 sequence is CASSKPGQTGGEQYF. In DNA form, the CDR3 reads TGTGCCAGCAGTAAACCGGGACAGACCGGGGGCGAGCAGTACTTC.

This clonotype was seen repeatedly, ten times or more. The chain joins TRBV9 to TRBJ1-2; the match to TRBD1 covers 7 bases. The V gene's germline CDR1 is SGDLS and CDR2 YYNGEE. The CDR3 loop spans 15 amino acids. J gave up 2 bases and V 1 base, and 5 bases lay outside the gene matches. This chain's CDR3 is CASSVNDRDNYGYTF. CDR3 sequence (DNA): TGTGCCAGCAGCGTAAATGACAGGGACAACTATGGCTACACCTTC. Full variable domain (outside the CDR3, taken from reference TRBV9 and TRBJ1-2): DSGVTQTPKHLITATGQRVTLRCSPRSGDLSVYWYQQSLDQGLQFLIQYYNGEERAKGNILERFSAQQFPDLHSELNLSSLELGDSALYFCASSVNDRDNYGYTFGSGTRLTVV.

This clonotype was detected a few times. The gene calls are TRBV5-1 and TRBJ2-7; 9 nucleotides agree with TRBD1. This CDR3 has 15 residues. Per germline, CDR1 SGHRS and CDR2 YFSETQ. V shed 0 bases and J 6 bases; nucleotides not matched to a gene: 7. DNA of the CDR3: TGCGCCAGCAGCTTGGCCTTTGGGACAGGGTCCGAGCAGTACTTC. This gives the protein CASSLAFGTGSEQYF.

This clonotype was seen many times. The rearrangement links TRBV13 to TRBJ2-1, with TRBD1 matching 7 bases. CDR3 size: 14 residues. With V trimmed by 5 bases and J by 5 bases, 6 bases remained unmatched. Germline assignment: CDR1 PRHDT and CDR2 FYEKMQ (reference sequence). The CDR3 loop reads CASSRRDRNNEQFF. The CDR3 DNA sequence: TGTGCCAGCAGCCGCCGGGACAGAAACAATGAGCAGTTCTTC.

This clonotype has at least ten counts. The V gene is TRBV29-1, the J gene TRBJ2-1; D not certain. This CDR3 has 14 residues. V was trimmed by 3 bases and J by 8 bases, leaving 17 bases between them. CDR1 SQVTM and CDR2 ANQGSEA come from the germline V gene. This CDR3 reads CSVESFGTKDEQFF. CDR3 sequence (DNA): TGCAGCGTTGAGAGTTTCGGAACCAAGGATGAGCAGTTCTTC.

This sequence joins TRBV14 and TRBJ2-5; D is unresolved. This CDR3 is 14 amino acids long. Germline CDR1 SGHDN, CDR2 FVKESK. The germline V and J ends were trimmed by 1 base and 10 bases, with 16 bases remaining between them. The CDR3 here is CASSQGPFPGNQYF. The DNA of the CDR3 is TGTGCCAGCAGCCAAGGGCCTTTCCCCGGAAACCAGTACTTC.

The rearrangement uses TRBV27 and TRBJ2-3; D gene uncertain. V was shortened by 5 bases and J by 2 bases, with 8 bases between the two germline ends. The CDR3 consists of 13 residues. CDR1 is MNHEY, CDR2 SMNVEV, per germline (reference sequence). CDR3: CASSPSLTDTQYF. The DNA for the CDR3 is TGTGCCAGCAGTCCCTCCCTCACAGATACGCAGTATTTT.

This clonotype was recorded many times. V gene TRBV20-1 combines with J gene TRBJ2-1; tentatively, D is TRBD1 or TRBD2 (6 bases each). Germline values: CDR1 DFQATT, CDR2 SNEGSKA (reference sequence). The ends were cut back, 6 bases at V and 0 bases at J, with 18 bases in the middle. The CDR3 length is 16 residues. The CDR3 sequence is CSAPTGGHSSYNEQFF. The CDR3 DNA sequence: TGCAGTGCCCCCACTGGGGGGCACAGCTCCTACAATGAGCAGTTCTTC.

This clonotype showed up many times. The chain combines TRBV7-6 with TRBJ2-5; no clear D gene. The V and J ends lost 3 bases and 4 bases respectively, with 9 bases between them. The CDR3 runs to 13 residues. Germline assignment: CDR1 SGHVS and CDR2 FNYEAQ. The CDR3 region has the DNA TGTGCCAGCAGCTTTCAAGAGAGAGAGACCCAGTACTTC. It specifies CASSFQERETQYF.